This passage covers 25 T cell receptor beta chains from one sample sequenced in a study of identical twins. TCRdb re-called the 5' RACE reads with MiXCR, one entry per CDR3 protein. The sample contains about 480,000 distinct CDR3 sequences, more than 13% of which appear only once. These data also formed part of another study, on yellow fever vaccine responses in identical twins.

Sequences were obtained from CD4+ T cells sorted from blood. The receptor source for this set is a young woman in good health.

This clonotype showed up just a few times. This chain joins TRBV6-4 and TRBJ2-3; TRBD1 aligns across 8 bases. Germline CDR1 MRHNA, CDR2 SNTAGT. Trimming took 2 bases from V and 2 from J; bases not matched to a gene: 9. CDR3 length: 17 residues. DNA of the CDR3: TGTGCCAGCAGTGACCTTAGGGTGGACAGGGCCACAGATACGCAGTATTTT. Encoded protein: CASSDLRVDRATDTQYF.

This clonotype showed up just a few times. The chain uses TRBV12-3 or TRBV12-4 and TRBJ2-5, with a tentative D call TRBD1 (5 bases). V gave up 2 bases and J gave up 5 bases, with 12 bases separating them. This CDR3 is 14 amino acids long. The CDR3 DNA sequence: TGTGCCAGCAGTTTACAGGGCCGCGTGGAGACCCAGTACTTC. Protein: CASSLQGRVETQYF.

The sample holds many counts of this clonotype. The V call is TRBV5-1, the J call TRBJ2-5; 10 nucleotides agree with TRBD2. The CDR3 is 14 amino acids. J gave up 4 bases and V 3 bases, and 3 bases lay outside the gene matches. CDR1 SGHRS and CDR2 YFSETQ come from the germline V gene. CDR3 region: CASSSGLARETQYF. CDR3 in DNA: TGCGCCAGCAGCTCGGGACTAGCGAGAGAGACCCAGTACTTC.

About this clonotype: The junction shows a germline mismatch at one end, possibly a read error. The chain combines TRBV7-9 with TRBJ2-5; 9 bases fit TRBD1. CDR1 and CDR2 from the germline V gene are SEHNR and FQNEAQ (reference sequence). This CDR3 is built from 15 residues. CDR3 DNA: TGTGCCAGCAGCCCGGGACAGGGACGCCAAGGGACCCAGTACTTC. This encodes CASSPGQGRQGTQYF.

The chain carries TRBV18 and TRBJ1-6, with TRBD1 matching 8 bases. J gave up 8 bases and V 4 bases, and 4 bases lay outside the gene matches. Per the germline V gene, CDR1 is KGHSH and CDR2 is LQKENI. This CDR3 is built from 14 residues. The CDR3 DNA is TGTGCCAGCTCACGAGACAGGGGTGATTCACCCCTCCACTTT. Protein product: CASSRDRGDSPLHF.

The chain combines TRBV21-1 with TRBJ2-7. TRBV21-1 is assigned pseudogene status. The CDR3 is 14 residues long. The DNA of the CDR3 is TGTGCCAGCAGCCCACCGGACCTTCAGTACGAGCAGTACTTC. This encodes CASSPPDLQYEQYF.

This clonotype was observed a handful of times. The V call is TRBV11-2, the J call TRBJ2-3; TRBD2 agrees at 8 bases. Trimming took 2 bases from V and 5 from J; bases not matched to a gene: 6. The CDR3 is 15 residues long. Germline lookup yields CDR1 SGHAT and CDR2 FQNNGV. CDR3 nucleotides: TGTGCCAGCAGCTTAATACGGGGGGGCGGAGATACGCAGTATTTT. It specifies CASSLIRGGGDTQYF.

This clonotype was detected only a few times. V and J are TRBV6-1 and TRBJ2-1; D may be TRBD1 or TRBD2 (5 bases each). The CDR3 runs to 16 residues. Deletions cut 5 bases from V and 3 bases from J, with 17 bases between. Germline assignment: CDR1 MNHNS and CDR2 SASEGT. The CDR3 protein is CASSKRHGGFYNEQFF. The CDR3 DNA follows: TGTGCCAGCAGTAAAAGACATGGGGGATTCTACAATGAGCAGTTCTTC.

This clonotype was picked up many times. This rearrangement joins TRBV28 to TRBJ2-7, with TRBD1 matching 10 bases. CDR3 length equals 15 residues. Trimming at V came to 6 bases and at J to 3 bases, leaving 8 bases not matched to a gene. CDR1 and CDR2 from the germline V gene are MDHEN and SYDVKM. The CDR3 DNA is TGTGCCAGCAGCCTACCTGGGACAGGGGTCTACGAGCAGTACTTC. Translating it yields CASSLPGTGVYEQYF.

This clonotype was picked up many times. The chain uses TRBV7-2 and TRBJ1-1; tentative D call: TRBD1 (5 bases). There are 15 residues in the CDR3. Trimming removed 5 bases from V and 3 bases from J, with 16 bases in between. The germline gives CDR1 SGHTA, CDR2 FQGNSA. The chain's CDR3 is CASSGRRGWDTEAFF. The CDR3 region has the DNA TGTGCCAGCAGCGGTAGGAGGGGCTGGGACACTGAAGCTTTCTTT.

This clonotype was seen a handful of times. The CDR3: CASSLGAGEPQETQYF. CDR3 bases: TGTGCCAGCAGCTTGGGGGCGGGGGAACCACAAGAGACCCAGTACTTC. This chain uses TRBV7-9 with TRBJ2-5; a possible D gene is TRBD2 (7 bases). The germline CDR1 and CDR2 sequences are SEHNR and FQNEAQ (reference sequence). V was trimmed by 3 bases and J by 2 bases, leaving 16 bases between them. This CDR3 is built from 16 residues.

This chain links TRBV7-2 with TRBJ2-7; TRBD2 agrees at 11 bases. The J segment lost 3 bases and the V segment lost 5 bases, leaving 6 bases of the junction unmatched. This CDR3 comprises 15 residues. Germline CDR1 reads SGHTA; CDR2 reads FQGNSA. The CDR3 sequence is CASSPLTSGIYEQYF. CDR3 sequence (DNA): TGTGCCAGCAGCCCGTTGACTAGCGGGATCTACGAGCAGTACTTC.

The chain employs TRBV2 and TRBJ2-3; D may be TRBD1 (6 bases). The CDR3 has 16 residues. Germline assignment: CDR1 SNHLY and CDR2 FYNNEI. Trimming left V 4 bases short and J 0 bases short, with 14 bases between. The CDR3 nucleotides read TGTGCCAGCAGTGTCCAAGGGGGTTGGAGCACAGATACGCAGTATTTT. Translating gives CASSVQGGWSTDTQYF.

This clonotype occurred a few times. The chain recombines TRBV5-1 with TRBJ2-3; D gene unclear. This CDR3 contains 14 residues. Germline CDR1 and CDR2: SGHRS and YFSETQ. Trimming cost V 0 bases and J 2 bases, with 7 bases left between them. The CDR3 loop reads CASSLAYATDTQYF. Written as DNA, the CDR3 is TGCGCCAGCAGCTTGGCCTATGCCACAGATACGCAGTATTTT.

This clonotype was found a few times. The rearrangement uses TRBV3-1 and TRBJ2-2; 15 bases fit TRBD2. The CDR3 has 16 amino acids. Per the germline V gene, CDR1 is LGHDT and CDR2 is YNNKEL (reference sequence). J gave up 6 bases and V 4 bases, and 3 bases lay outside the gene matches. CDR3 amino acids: CASSRRTSGGAGELFF. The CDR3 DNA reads TGTGCCAGCAGCCGCCGGACTAGCGGGGGGGCCGGGGAGCTGTTTTTT.

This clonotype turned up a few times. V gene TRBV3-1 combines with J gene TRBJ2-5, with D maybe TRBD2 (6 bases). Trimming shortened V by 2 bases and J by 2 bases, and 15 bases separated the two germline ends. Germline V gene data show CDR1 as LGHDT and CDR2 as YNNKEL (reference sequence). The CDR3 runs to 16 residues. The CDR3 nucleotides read TGTGCCAGCAGCCAAAGTACCGTGAGCGGGCAAGAGACCCAGTACTTC. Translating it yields CASSQSTVSGQETQYF.

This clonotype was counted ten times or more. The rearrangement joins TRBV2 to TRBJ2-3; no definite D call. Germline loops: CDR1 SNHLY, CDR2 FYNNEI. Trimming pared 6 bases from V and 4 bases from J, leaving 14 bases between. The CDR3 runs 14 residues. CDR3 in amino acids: CASSVARTPDTQYF. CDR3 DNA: TGTGCCAGCAGCGTCGCGAGGACGCCAGATACGCAGTATTTT.

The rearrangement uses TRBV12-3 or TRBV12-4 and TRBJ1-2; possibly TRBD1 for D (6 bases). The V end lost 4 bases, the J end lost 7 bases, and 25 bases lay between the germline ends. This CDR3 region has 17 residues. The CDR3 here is CASSWDGARQENAGYTF. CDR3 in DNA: TGTGCCAGCAGTTGGGACGGCGCCCGACAGGAAAACGCTGGCTACACCTTC.

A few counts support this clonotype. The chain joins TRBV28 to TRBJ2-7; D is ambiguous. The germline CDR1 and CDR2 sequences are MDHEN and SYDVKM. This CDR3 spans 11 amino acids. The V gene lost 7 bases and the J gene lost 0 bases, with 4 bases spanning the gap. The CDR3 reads CASTDSYEQYF. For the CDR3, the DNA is TGTGCCAGCACCGACTCCTACGAGCAGTACTTC.

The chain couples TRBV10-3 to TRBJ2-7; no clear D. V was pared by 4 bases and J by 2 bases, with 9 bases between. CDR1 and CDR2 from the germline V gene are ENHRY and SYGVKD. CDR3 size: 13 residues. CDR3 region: CAISAGRPYEQYF. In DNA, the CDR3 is TGTGCCATCAGTGCAGGACGACCCTACGAGCAGTACTTC.

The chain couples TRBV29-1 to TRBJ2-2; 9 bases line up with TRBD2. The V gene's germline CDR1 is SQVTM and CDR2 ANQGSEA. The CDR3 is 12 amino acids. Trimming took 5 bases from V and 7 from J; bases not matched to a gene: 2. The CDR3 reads CSVLTSGGELFF. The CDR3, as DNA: TGCAGCGTTCTGACTAGCGGCGGGGAGCTGTTTTTT.

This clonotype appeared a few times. The CDR3 loop reads CASSYEGLRGNQPQHF. For the CDR3, the DNA is TGCGCCAGCAGCTACGAGGGCCTTCGGGGTAATCAGCCCCAGCATTTT. The chain uses TRBV5-1 and TRBJ1-5; D remains ambiguous. CDR1 and CDR2 from the germline V gene are SGHRS and YFSETQ. V shed 3 bases and J shed 4 bases, with 17 bases lying between them. CDR3 length: 16 amino acids.

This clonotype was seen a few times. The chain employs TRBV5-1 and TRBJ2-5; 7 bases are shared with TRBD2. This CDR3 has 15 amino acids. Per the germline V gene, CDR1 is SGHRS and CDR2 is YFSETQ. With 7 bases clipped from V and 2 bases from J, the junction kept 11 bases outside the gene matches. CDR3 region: CASGGGSGPQETQYF. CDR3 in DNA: TGCGCCAGCGGGGGGGGTAGCGGACCTCAAGAGACCCAGTACTTC.

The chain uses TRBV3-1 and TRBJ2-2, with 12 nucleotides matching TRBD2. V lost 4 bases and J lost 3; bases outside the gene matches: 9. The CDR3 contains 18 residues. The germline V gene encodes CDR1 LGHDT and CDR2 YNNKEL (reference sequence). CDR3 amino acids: CASSLLTSGGTYTGELFF. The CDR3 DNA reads TGTGCCAGCAGCCTCCTGACTAGCGGGGGAACCTACACCGGGGAGCTGTTTTTT.

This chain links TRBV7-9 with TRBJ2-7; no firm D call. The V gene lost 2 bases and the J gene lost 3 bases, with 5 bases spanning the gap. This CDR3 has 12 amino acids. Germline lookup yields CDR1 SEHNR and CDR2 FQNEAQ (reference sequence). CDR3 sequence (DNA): TGTGCCAGCAGCTTACTGGTCTACGAGCAGTACTTC. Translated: CASSLLVYEQYF.